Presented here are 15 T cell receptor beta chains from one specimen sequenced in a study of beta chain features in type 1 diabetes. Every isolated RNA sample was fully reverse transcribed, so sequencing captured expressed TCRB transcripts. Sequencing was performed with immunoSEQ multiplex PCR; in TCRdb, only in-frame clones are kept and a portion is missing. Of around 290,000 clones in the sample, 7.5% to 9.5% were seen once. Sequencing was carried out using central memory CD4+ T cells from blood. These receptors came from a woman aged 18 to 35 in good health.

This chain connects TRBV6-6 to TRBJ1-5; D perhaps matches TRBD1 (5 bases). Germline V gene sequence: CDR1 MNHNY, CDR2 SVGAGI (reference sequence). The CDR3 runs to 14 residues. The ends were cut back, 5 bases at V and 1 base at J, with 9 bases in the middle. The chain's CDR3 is CASSLGESNQPQHF. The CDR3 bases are TGTGCCAGCAGTCTAGGGGAGAGCAATCAGCCCCAGCATTTT.

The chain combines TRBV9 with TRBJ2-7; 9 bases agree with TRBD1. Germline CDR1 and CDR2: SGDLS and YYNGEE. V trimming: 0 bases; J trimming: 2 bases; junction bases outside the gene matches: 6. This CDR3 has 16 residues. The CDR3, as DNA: TGTGCCAGCAGCGTAGGTGCCGGGACAGGGACCTACGAGCAGTACTTC. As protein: CASSVGAGTGTYEQYF.

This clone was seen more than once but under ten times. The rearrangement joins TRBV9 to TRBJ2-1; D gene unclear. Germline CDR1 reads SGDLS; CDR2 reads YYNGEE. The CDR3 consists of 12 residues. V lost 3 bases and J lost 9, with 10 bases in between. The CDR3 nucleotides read TGTGCCAGCAGCGCAAGTACGAGTGAGCAGTTCTTC. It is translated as CASSASTSEQFF.

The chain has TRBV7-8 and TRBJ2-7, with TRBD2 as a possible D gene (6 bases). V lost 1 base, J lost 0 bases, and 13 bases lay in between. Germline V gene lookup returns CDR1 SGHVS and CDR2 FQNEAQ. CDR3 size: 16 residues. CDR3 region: CASSLDAGSTSYEQYF. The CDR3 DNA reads TGTGCCAGCAGCTTAGATGCCGGGAGCACCTCCTACGAGCAGTACTTC. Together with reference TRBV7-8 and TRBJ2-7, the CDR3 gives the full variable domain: GAGVSQSPRYKVAKRGQDVALRCDPISGHVSLFWYQQALGQGPEFLTYFQNEAQLDKSGLPSDRFFAERPEGSVSTLKIQRTQQEDSAVYLCASSLDAGSTSYEQYFGPGTRLTVT.

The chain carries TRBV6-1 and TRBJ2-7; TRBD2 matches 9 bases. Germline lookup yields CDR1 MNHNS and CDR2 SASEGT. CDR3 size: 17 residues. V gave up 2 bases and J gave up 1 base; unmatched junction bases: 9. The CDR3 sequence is CASSEIEQLAGSYEQYF. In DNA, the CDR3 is TGTGCCAGCAGTGAAATCGAACAACTAGCGGGTTCCTACGAGCAGTACTTC.

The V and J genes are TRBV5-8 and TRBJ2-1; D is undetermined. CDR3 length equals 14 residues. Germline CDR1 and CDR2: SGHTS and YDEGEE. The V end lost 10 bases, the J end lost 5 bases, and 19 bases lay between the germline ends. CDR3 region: CAGRAPRRDNEQFF. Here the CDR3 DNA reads TGTGCCGGCCGGGCCCCCAGAAGGGACAATGAGCAGTTCTTC.

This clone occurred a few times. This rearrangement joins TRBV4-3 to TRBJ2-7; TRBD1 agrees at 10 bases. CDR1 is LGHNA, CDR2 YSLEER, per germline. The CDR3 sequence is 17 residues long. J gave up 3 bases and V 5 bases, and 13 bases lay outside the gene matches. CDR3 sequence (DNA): TGCGCCAGCAGCGCTGAACCCCCGGGACAGGGGTTCTACGAGCAGTACTTC. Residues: CASSAEPPGQGFYEQYF.

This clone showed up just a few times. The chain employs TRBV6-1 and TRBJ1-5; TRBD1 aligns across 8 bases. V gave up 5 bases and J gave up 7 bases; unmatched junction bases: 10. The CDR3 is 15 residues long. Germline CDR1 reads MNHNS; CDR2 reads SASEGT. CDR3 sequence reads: CASSNDRGEGQPQHF. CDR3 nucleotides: TGTGCCAGCAGTAACGACAGGGGAGAGGGACAGCCCCAGCATTTT.

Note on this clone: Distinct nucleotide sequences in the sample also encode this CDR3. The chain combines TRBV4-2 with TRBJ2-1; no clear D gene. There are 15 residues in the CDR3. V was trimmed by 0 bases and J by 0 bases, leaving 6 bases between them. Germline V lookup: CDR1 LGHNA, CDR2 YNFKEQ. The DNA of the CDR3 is TGTGCCAGCAGCCAAGAGCCGAGCTCCTACAATGAGCAGTTCTTC. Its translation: CASSQEPSSYNEQFF.

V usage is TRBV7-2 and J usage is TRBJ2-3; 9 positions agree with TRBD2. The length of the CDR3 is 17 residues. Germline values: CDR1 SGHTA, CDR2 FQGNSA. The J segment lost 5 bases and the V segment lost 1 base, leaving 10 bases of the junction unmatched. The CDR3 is CASSLGGASGVQDTQYF. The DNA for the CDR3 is TGTGCCAGCAGCTTAGGCGGGGCTAGCGGGGTCCAAGATACGCAGTATTTT.

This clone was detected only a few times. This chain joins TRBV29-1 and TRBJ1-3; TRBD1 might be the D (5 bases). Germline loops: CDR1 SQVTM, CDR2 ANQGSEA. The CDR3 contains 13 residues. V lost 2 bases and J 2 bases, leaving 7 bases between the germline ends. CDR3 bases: TGCAGCGTTGAAATGACAGCTGGAAACACCATATATTTT. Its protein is CSVEMTAGNTIYF.

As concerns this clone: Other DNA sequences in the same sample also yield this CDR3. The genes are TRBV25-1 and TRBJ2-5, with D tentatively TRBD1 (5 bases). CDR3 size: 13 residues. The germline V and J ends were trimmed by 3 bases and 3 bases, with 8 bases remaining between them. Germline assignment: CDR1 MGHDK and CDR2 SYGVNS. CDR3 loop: CASSESGKETQYF. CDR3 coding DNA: TGTGCCAGCAGTGAGTCAGGGAAAGAGACCCAGTACTTC.

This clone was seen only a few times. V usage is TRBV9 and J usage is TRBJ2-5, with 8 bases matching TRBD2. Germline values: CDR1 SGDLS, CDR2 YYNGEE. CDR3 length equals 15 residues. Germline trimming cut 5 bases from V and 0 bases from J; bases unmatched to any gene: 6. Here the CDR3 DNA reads TGTGCCAGCAGTTACGGAGCGGGGGACCAAGAGACCCAGTACTTC. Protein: CASSYGAGDQETQYF.

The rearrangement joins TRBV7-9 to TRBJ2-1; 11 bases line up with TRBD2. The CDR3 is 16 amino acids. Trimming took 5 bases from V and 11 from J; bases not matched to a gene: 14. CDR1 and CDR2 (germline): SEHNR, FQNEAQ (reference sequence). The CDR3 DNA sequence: TGTGCCAGCAGCCCAGATGGGACTAGCGGCTACTCTAAGCAGTTCTTC. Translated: CASSPDGTSGYSKQFF.

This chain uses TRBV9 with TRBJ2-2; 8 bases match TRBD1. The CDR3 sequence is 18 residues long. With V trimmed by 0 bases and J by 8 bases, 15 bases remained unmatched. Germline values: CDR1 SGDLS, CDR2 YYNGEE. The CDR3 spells CASSVDSGQGAVMGELFF. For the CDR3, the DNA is TGTGCCAGCAGCGTAGATTCTGGACAGGGAGCGGTAATGGGGGAGCTGTTTTTT.